A selection of T cell receptor beta chains follows, all from one sample in a study of blood T cell repertoires in COVID-19. Data came from immunoSEQ multiplex PCR; TCRdb stores just in-frame clones and leaves some out. The repertoire includes some 64,000 clones, roughly 90% of them detected once, and roughly 3.9% sits in the top ten. Sequenced material: peripheral blood. These receptors were taken from a man in his 70s with acute or convalescent COVID-19. The CDR3 runs from the conserved cysteine through the conserved F or W. The D gene is left open where the match is weak. Only part of the rows carry a size: once, few, many, or a class if the clone is expanded.

- | TRBJ2-5 | TRBV5-1 | - | CASSLAREKETQYF | TGCGCCAGCAGCTTGGCGAGGGAAAAAGAGACCCAGTACTTC
- | TRBJ1-5 | TRBV19 | TRBD1 | CASSIPGGNQPQHF | TGTGCCAGTAGTATCCCAGGGGGAAATCAGCCCCAGCATTTT
once | TRBJ2-1 | TRBV4-2 | TRBD2 | CASSQEEGLAGVETNEQFF | TGTGCCAGCAGCCAAGAGGAGGGGTTAGCGGGGGTCGAAACAAATGAGCAGTTCTTC
- | TRBJ2-7 | TRBV10-3 | TRBD2 | CAISPTTSGGYEQYF | TGTGCCATCAGCCCCACGACTAGCGGGGGCTACGAGCAGTACTTC
medium-sized | TRBJ2-3 | TRBV4-3 | - | CASSQDRLSRADTQYF | TGCGCCAGCAGCCAAGATCGACTTAGTCGGGCAGATACGCAGTATTTT
- | TRBJ1-5 | TRBV19 | TRBD1 | CASSEPDRGKPYQPQHF | TGTGCCAGTAGTGAACCCGACAGGGGGAAGCCATATCAGCCCCAGCATTTT
- | TRBJ2-1 | TRBV18 | - | CASSPKGARDNEQFF | TGTGCCAGCTCACCCAAAGGAGCCAGGGACAATGAGCAGTTCTTC
once | TRBJ2-2 | TRBV4-3 | TRBD2 | CASSQDWHTAGASNTGELFF | TGCGCCAGCAGCCAAGATTGGCATACAGCGGGGGCCTCCAACACCGGGGAGCTGTTTTTT
- | TRBJ1-5 | TRBV15 | TRBD1 | CATASRTGGYSNQPQHF | TGTGCCACAGCTTCGAGGACAGGGGGGTATAGCAATCAGCCCCAGCATTTT
once | TRBJ2-2 | TRBV16 | - | CASSQQGSTGELFF | TGTGCCAGCAGCCAACAGGGTAGCACCGGGGAGCTGTTTTTT
- | TRBJ1-2 | TRBV18 | TRBD1 | CASSPGQGIYGYTF | TGTGCCAGCTCACCGGGACAGGGAATCTATGGCTACACCTTC
- | TRBJ2-5 | TRBV6-6 | TRBD2 | CASSPRGGHETQYF | TGTGCCAGCAGTCCGCGGGGGGGCCATGAGACCCAGTACTTC
- | TRBJ2-5 | TRBV5-6 | TRBD1 | CASSRTGAITETQYF | TGTGCCAGCAGCCGGACAGGGGCGATCACGGAGACCCAGTACTTC
- | TRBJ2-7 | TRBV28 | - | CATLSRLLDEQYF | TGTGCCACCCTGAGCCGACTTCTCGACGAGCAGTACTTC